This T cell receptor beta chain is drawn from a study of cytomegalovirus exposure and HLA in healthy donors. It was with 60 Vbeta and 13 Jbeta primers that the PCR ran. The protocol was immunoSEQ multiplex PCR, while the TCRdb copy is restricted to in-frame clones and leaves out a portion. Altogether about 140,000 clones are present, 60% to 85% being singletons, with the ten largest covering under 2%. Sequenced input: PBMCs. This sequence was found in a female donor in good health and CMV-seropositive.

The CDR3, as DNA: TGTGCCAGCAGTGGACCAGGGGCTGGAAACACCATATATTTT. As protein: CASSGPGAGNTIYF. This chain links TRBV25-1 with TRBJ1-3; D possibly corresponds to TRBD1 (6 bases). This CDR3 is 14 amino acids long. Germline CDR1 is MGHDK and CDR2 is SYGVNS. Trimming took off 4 bases at V and 2 bases at J, with 9 bases between the two ends.